Following are 20 T cell receptor beta chains from one sample sequenced in a study of cytomegalovirus exposure and HLA in healthy donors. The PCR ran on 60 Vbeta and 13 Jbeta primers. Repertoires were generated with immunoSEQ multiplex PCR, while TCRdb's copy carries only in-frame clones and drops some. Among approximately 180,000 clones listed, 75% to 85% were seen once. The source material was PBMCs. These receptors were obtained from a woman between 45 and 65 years old in good health and CMV-seronegative.

Only a few counts were recorded for this clone. The chain is built from TRBV5-1 and TRBJ2-1; 13 bases align to TRBD2. The V segment lost 5 bases and the J segment 9 bases; nucleotides outside the gene matches: 14. Per germline, CDR1 SGHRS and CDR2 YFSETQ. The CDR3 spans 17 residues. The CDR3 is CASSSYGTSGIAGEQFF. CDR3 DNA sequence: TGCGCCAGCAGTTCCTACGGGACTAGCGGGATAGCGGGTGAGCAGTTCTTC. Variable domain in full (rest from reference TRBV5-1 and TRBJ2-1): KAGVTQTPRYLIKTRGQQVTLSCSPISGHRSVSWYQQTPGQGLQFLFEYFSETQRNKGNFPGRFSGRQFSNSRSEMNVSTLELGDSALYLCASSSYGTSGIAGEQFFGPGTRLTVL.

V gene TRBV18 combines with J gene TRBJ2-3; D is possibly TRBD1 (6 bases). Trimming shortened V by 0 bases and J by 5 bases, and 9 bases separated the two germline ends. Germline V lookup: CDR1 KGHSH, CDR2 LQKENI. This CDR3 is 14 amino acids long. CDR3 protein: CASSPPGRGDTQYF. In nucleotides, the CDR3 is TGTGCCAGCTCACCACCGGGCAGGGGAGATACGCAGTATTTT.

V and J are TRBV7-2 and TRBJ1-1; D is unresolved. The germline CDR1 and CDR2 sequences are SGHTA and FQGNSA. V was trimmed by 5 bases and J by 0 bases, leaving 13 bases between them. This CDR3 comprises 15 residues. The CDR3 spells CASSTAGSMNTEAFF. CDR3 nucleotide sequence: TGTGCCAGCAGCACGGCGGGATCTATGAACACTGAAGCTTTCTTT.

The CDR3 here is CASSTDRVNQPQHF. CDR3 sequence (DNA): TGTGCCAGCAGCACGGACAGGGTCAACCAGCCCCAGCATTTT. This chain connects TRBV7-2 to TRBJ1-5; 8 bases match TRBD1. Germline assignment: CDR1 SGHTA and CDR2 FQGNSA. Germline trimming cut 5 bases from V and 7 bases from J; bases unmatched to any gene: 7. This CDR3 has 14 residues.

Written as DNA, the CDR3 is TGTGCCAGCAGCGCAGGGACAGTCCCTGGGGGGGAGCTGTTTTTT. Translating it yields CASSAGTVPGGELFF. The chain recombines TRBV11-2 with TRBJ2-2; 7 bases line up with TRBD1. The length of the CDR3 is 15 residues. Germline values: CDR1 SGHAT, CDR2 FQNNGV. V shed 5 bases and J 8 bases; nucleotides not matched to a gene: 11.

The chain has TRBV6-1 and TRBJ1-2; D is unresolved. CDR3 size: 12 residues. V was pared by 1 base and J by 11 bases, with 11 bases between. Per the germline V gene, CDR1 is MNHNS and CDR2 is SASEGT. The CDR3, as DNA: TGTGCCAGCAGTGAAGGGGCAGTATCTTACACCTTC. Translated: CASSEGAVSYTF.

Only a few counts were recorded for this clone. The genes are TRBV19 and TRBJ1-1; D perhaps matches TRBD1 (5 bases). Germline CDR1 and CDR2: LNHDA and SQIVND (reference sequence). This CDR3 spans 12 amino acids. V was trimmed by 9 bases and J by 10 bases, leaving 18 bases between them. The CDR3 loop is CASLDMGRGAFF. In DNA, the CDR3 is TGTGCCAGCCTGGACATGGGGCGAGGAGCTTTCTTT.

This clone was seen more than once but under ten times. This chain joins TRBV4-3 and TRBJ1-2; the D gene is possibly TRBD1 (6 bases). Trimming cost V 0 bases and J 6 bases, with 14 bases left between them. Germline-derived CDR1 and CDR2 are LGHNA and YSLEER. This CDR3 comprises 15 residues. The CDR3 nucleotides are TGCGCCAGCAGCCAAGATGGGATTCAGGGGAATGGCTACACCTTC. The encoded protein is CASSQDGIQGNGYTF.

The V gene is TRBV10-3, the J gene TRBJ1-2; 7 positions agree with TRBD1. This CDR3 spans 13 amino acids. The germline V gene has CDR1 ENHRY and CDR2 SYGVKD. Trimming at V came to 9 bases and at J to 2 bases, leaving 6 bases not matched to a gene. CDR3 nucleotides: TGTGCCATATCAGGGGGGATGAACTATGGCTACACCTTC. Its protein is CAISGGMNYGYTF.

The CDR3 sequence is CASSPSGVRYTEAFF. The CDR3 DNA reads TGTGCCAGCAGCCCTTCGGGGGTACGGTACACTGAAGCTTTCTTT. This sequence joins TRBV7-2 and TRBJ1-1; a weak D match, TRBD1 (5 bases). Germline CDR1 SGHTA, CDR2 FQGNSA. CDR3 size: 15 residues. V was cut by 5 bases and J by 3 bases, with 16 bases left in between.

The CDR3 DNA sequence: TGTGCCAGCAGCTCGACCGGGACACGGGGCACCGGGGAGCTGTTTTTT. Its protein is CASSSTGTRGTGELFF. The rearrangement links TRBV7-2 to TRBJ2-2; a possible D gene is TRBD1 (6 bases). There are 16 residues in the CDR3. CDR1 is SGHTA, CDR2 FQGNSA, per germline. The V end was cut by 4 bases, the J end by 4 bases, with 16 bases between.

The table lists this clone with a few counts. The chain recombines TRBV6-6 with TRBJ2-6; D gene uncertain. Trimming took off 6 bases at V and 1 base at J, with 4 bases between the two ends. The CDR3 has 13 amino acids. Per germline, CDR1 MNHNY and CDR2 SVGAGI (reference sequence). CDR3 loop: CASRYSGANVLTF. The CDR3 coding sequence is TGTGCCAGCAGATATTCTGGGGCCAACGTCCTGACTTTC.

The CDR3 DNA is TGCGCCAGCAGCCAAGCCGGATCTAGCTCCTACGAGCAGTACTTC. Residues: CASSQAGSSSYEQYF. The rearrangement joins TRBV4-1 to TRBJ2-7, with no clear D. This CDR3 is 15 amino acids long. Trimming shortened V by 1 base and J by 0 bases, and 10 bases separated the two germline ends. The germline V gene encodes CDR1 MGHRA and CDR2 YSYEKL.

The chain links TRBV29-1 to TRBJ2-2, with D uncertain. Germline-derived CDR1 and CDR2 are SQVTM and ANQGSEA. Trimming pared 4 bases from V and 4 bases from J, leaving 10 bases between. The CDR3 sequence is 13 residues long. This chain's CDR3 is CSVALTATGELFF. The CDR3 DNA reads TGCAGCGTTGCCCTGACTGCCACCGGGGAGCTGTTTTTT.

This clone was observed a handful of times. V is TRBV2 and J is TRBJ1-1; D is ambiguous. The CDR3 runs to 14 residues. The germline V gene encodes CDR1 SNHLY and CDR2 FYNNEI. Trimming pared 4 bases from V and 0 bases from J, leaving 9 bases between. The DNA for the CDR3 is TGTGCCAGCAGTGTAGTGGTAATGAACACTGAAGCTTTCTTT. Translating it yields CASSVVVMNTEAFF. Combining the CDR3 with reference TRBV2 and TRBJ1-1 gives the whole variable domain EPEVTQTPSHQVTQMGQEVILRCVPISNHLYFYWYRQILGQKVEFLVSFYNNEISEKSEIFDDQFSVERPDGSNFTLKIRSTKLEDSAMYFCASSVVVMNTEAFFGQGTRLTVV.

V is TRBV5-4 and J is TRBJ2-3; 9 bases align to TRBD1. The trim removed 6 bases at V and 3 bases at J, leaving 11 bases unmatched. The CDR3 spans 16 residues. Germline V gene lookup returns CDR1 SGHNT and CDR2 YYREEE (reference sequence). CDR3 residues: CASTPDRGLGTDTQYF. Here the CDR3 DNA reads TGTGCCAGCACCCCGGACAGGGGTTTAGGGACAGATACGCAGTATTTT.

This rearrangement joins TRBV5-4 to TRBJ2-7, with 8 bases identical to TRBD1. J was trimmed by 0 bases and V by 5 bases; bases with no gene match: 7. The CDR3 totals 15 residues. Germline-derived CDR1 and CDR2 are SGHNT and YYREEE (reference sequence). The CDR3 region has the DNA TGTGCCAGCAGTTCCCGGACAGGGAGCTCCTACGAGCAGTACTTC. It encodes CASSSRTGSSYEQYF.

The V and J genes are TRBV5-1 and TRBJ2-7; 7 nucleotides agree with TRBD1. Germline V gene data show CDR1 as SGHRS and CDR2 as YFSETQ. J gave up 4 bases and V 2 bases, and 6 bases lay outside the gene matches. The CDR3 totals 14 residues. Written as DNA, the CDR3 is TGCGCCAGCAGCTTTAACAGGGGCGCGTACGAGCAGTACTTC. It yields the protein CASSFNRGAYEQYF.

This clone was detected a few times. The chain employs TRBV2 and TRBJ1-1; D not certain. Germline CDR1 reads SNHLY; CDR2 reads FYNNEI. Trimming cost V 1 base and J 3 bases, with 12 bases left between them. The CDR3 runs to 15 residues. CDR3 amino acids: CASSEGIGRDTEAFF. The CDR3 DNA is TGTGCCAGCAGTGAAGGGATAGGGAGGGACACTGAAGCTTTCTTT. The whole variable domain, remainder taken from reference TRBV2 and TRBJ1-1, is EPEVTQTPSHQVTQMGQEVILRCVPISNHLYFYWYRQILGQKVEFLVSFYNNEISEKSEIFDDQFSVERPDGSNFTLKIRSTKLEDSAMYFCASSEGIGRDTEAFFGQGTRLTVV.

V is TRBV6-4 and J is TRBJ2-1, with D possibly being TRBD2 (5 bases). This CDR3 is built from 15 residues. Germline V gives CDR1 MRHNA, CDR2 SNTAGT. V was cut by 3 bases and J by 9 bases, with 18 bases left in between. For the CDR3, the DNA is TGTGCCAGCAGTGAGACTTCTGTTCCAGGAGGTGAGCAGTTCTTC. Translated: CASSETSVPGGEQFF.